The subject of this entry is one T cell receptor (beta chain). The specificity of this receptor is unknown. Germline and junction disagree at one end, which may indicate a read error. The germline V gene (reference sequence) gives CDR1 as SSHAT and CDR2 as FNYEAQ. The CDR3 goes from the cysteine to the phenylalanine over 20 residues. Of all the DNA, just the CDR3 is kept, 60 bases in frame from base 1. Library preparation used the immunoSEQ multiplex PCR assay. TCRdb provides this immuneACCESS table in a form limited to in-frame rearrangements. Some clones are lacking; in checked studies, under half of them reflect an unresolved V gene, and why the rest are absent is not known. The sample table shows approximately 60,000 clones, and around 90% are seen once. The biggest ten clones account for about 7% of the sample. The data belong to a study of T cell changes during pregnancy in multiple sclerosis (dated by TCRdb to about 2019). Study-level background: In women with multiple sclerosis, the researchers looked at how the T cell repertoire shifted as pregnancy progressed.

Sequenced material: peripheral blood, taken in the third trimester of pregnancy. The sequence came from a female donor in good health, enrolled as a control in a pregnancy study. The rearranged chain carries TRBV7-7 and TRBJ1-1, and 7 bases in between align with TRBD1. In nucleotides, the sequence is TGTGCTAGCAGCCCGTTCCAGCCATTGACAGGGAGGCTCCCTCAGAATGAGGCTTTCTTT. It specifies CASSPFQPLTGRLPQNEAFF. Full variable domain (CDR3 extended with the reference TRBV7-7 and TRBJ1-1 proteins): GAGVSQSPRYKVTKRGQDVTLRCDPISSHATLYWYQQALGQGPEFLTYFNYEAQPDKSGLPSDRFSAERPEGSISTLTIQRTEQRDSAMYRCASSPFQPLTGRLPQNEAFFGQGTRLTVV.